These 14 T cell receptor beta chains originate from one sample sequenced in a study of T cells after yellow fever vaccination. Each CDR3 protein is one row after TCRdb ran MiXCR on the 5' RACE reads. The repertoire has under 550,000 distinct CDR3 sequences, just over 20% of them found once; the top ten carry about 17%. The sequencing used PBMCs, collected roughly 20 days after the first yellow fever vaccination. The receptors derive from a man in his late teens or twenties who received the YFV17D yellow fever vaccine.

The chain joins TRBV7-6 to TRBJ2-5; D is possibly TRBD1 (5 bases). Trimming cost V 2 bases and J 5 bases, with 12 bases left between them. Per germline, CDR1 SGHVS and CDR2 FNYEAQ. The CDR3 contains 14 residues. This chain's CDR3 is CASSLTAGWETQYF. The CDR3 DNA sequence: TGTGCCAGCAGCTTAACAGCAGGGTGGGAGACCCAGTACTTC.

This clonotype has a count of ten or more. This sequence joins TRBV12-3 or TRBV12-4 and TRBJ1-1; no clear D gene. This CDR3 is built from 14 residues. V was clipped by 5 bases and J by 0 bases, with 10 bases between them. The CDR3 protein is CASSDIPLNTEAFF. The CDR3 DNA sequence: TGTGCCAGCAGTGACATACCGCTGAACACTGAAGCTTTCTTT.

This clonotype has only a few counts. This sequence joins TRBV20-1 and TRBJ2-5, with a weak D call TRBD1 (6 bases). V was shortened by 0 bases and J by 4 bases, with 9 bases between the two germline ends. Germline loops: CDR1 DFQATT, CDR2 SNEGSKA (reference sequence). CDR3 length: 13 amino acids. The CDR3 bases are TGCAGTGCTAGAGATTACAGGGCAGAGACCCAGTACTTC. Protein: CSARDYRAETQYF.

The V and J genes are TRBV6-1 and TRBJ2-7, with 7 bases fitting TRBD1. CDR3 size: 14 residues. Trimming took 10 bases from V and 1 from J; bases not matched to a gene: 10. CDR1 is MNHNS and CDR2 is SASEGT in the germline V gene. The CDR3 coding sequence is TGTGCCACCCTGACAGGGTTTTTTTCCTACGAGCAGTACGTC. This translates into CATLTGFFSYEQYV.

This chain connects TRBV29-1 to TRBJ2-2; the D is unclear. V was trimmed by 3 bases and J by 2 bases, leaving 7 bases between them. The CDR3 contains 13 residues. Germline assignment: CDR1 SQVTM and CDR2 ANQGSEA. The CDR3 reads CSVESLNTGELFF. The CDR3 nucleotides read TGCAGCGTTGAGTCCCTAAACACCGGGGAGCTGTTTTTT.

The chain is built from TRBV6-1 and TRBJ1-6, with a tentative D call TRBD1 (6 bases). V shed 7 bases and J shed 7 bases, with 14 bases lying between them. In germline, CDR1 is MNHNS, CDR2 SASEGT. This CDR3 contains 14 residues. The CDR3 sequence: CASKMTGRNSPLHF. The CDR3 nucleotides are TGTGCCAGCAAAATGACAGGTCGAAATTCACCCCTCCACTTT.

V gene TRBV7-9 combines with J gene TRBJ2-7; 9 nucleotides line up with TRBD1. CDR3 length: 13 residues. Trimming at V came to 7 bases and at J to 5 bases, leaving 6 bases not matched to a gene. Germline V CDR1 and CDR2: SEHNR, FQNEAQ (reference sequence). CDR3 sequence reads: CASTGTGWNEQYF. CDR3 bases: TGTGCCAGCACGGGGACAGGGTGGAACGAGCAGTACTTC.

This clonotype was recorded a few times. The chain recombines TRBV20-1 with TRBJ1-6, with D possibly matching TRBD1 (5 bases). The CDR3 has 16 amino acids. V was clipped by 6 bases and J by 0 bases, with 15 bases between them. Germline V gives CDR1 DFQATT, CDR2 SNEGSKA (reference sequence). CDR3 region: CSAGTTLSSYNSPLHF. CDR3 in DNA: TGCAGTGCAGGGACCACTCTCAGCTCCTATAATTCACCCCTCCACTTT.

The J gene is TRBJ2-3, the V gene TRBV4-2, with D unclear. This CDR3 is built from 14 residues. With 4 bases removed from V and 0 bases from J, the gap between germline ends came to 8 bases. The germline gives CDR1 LGHNA, CDR2 YNFKEQ. In DNA, the CDR3 is TGTGCCAGCAGCCCCTACCCGAGCACAGATACGCAGTATTTT. Protein: CASSPYPSTDTQYF.

The chain employs TRBV7-8 and TRBJ1-6; unclear D gene. This CDR3 has 14 residues. CDR1 SGHVS and CDR2 FQNEAQ come from the germline V gene. Trimming removed 2 bases from V and 5 bases from J, with 7 bases in between. Here the CDR3 reads CASSLFLDNSPLHF. The CDR3 bases are TGTGCCAGCAGCTTATTTCTAGATAATTCACCCCTCCACTTT.

This clonotype has more than one count but fewer than ten. CDR3 in DNA: TGCGCCAGCAGCTTGGAAGGGACAGGGGGTGACTCGTCCCTCCACTTT. It encodes CASSLEGTGGDSSLHF. The chain combines TRBV5-1 with TRBJ1-6; the match to TRBD1 covers 11 bases. The CDR3 consists of 16 residues. Germline CDR1 SGHRS, CDR2 YFSETQ. V dropped 0 bases and J dropped 14; count of bases not matched to a gene: 10. Full variable domain (remainder filled in from reference TRBV5-1 and TRBJ1-6): KAGVTQTPRYLIKTRGQQVTLSCSPISGHRSVSWYQQTPGQGLQFLFEYFSETQRNKGNFPGRFSGRQFSNSRSEMNVSTLELGDSALYLCASSLEGTGGDSSLHFGNGTRLTVT.

This clonotype appeared a few times. The chain links TRBV4-3 to TRBJ1-6; D is unresolved. Germline CDR1 and CDR2: LGHNA and YSLEER. Deletions cut 0 bases from V and 8 bases from J, with 5 bases between. This CDR3 spans 13 amino acids. The CDR3 nucleotides read TGCGCCAGCAGCCAAGATGTAGATTCACCCCTCCACTTT. This gives the protein CASSQDVDSPLHF.

This clonotype was detected a few times. The rearrangement links TRBV21-1 to TRBJ2-5; the table's D call, TRBD1, has no DNA check behind it. TRBV21-1 is an annotated pseudogene. The CDR3 spans 16 residues. In nucleotides, the CDR3 is TGTGCCAGCAGCAGGGGACAGGGGGCCACTGAGGAGACCCAGTACTTC. Amino acid sequence: CASSRGQGATEETQYF.

CDR3 in DNA: TGTGCCAGCCTGGCCCGGGTCGACAATGAGCAGTTCTTC. Its protein is CASLARVDNEQFF. The chain couples TRBV7-9 to TRBJ2-1; D is undetermined. Germline CDR1 and CDR2: SEHNR and FQNEAQ (reference sequence). The CDR3 runs 13 residues. Trimming cost V 8 bases and J 5 bases, with 13 bases left between them.